The 27 T cell receptor beta chains below all came from one sample that was sequenced in a study of Ad26.COV2.S vaccination and SARS-CoV-2 variants. Assay used: immunoSEQ multiplex PCR; TCRdb lists only in-frame clones, some missing. Of over 400,000 clones in the sample, around 93% were seen once. Treatment in this sample: 15 to 20 received Ad26.COV2.S at low or high dose, single or two shots; 5 received placebo; per-sample allocation not given. The study sampled participants on day 63 after the first vaccine or placebo injection. This sample comprised peripheral blood, obtained in a trial of Ad26.COV2.S vaccine versus placebo. Receptors were obtained from a person between 18 and 65 years old who received the Ad26.COV2.S COVID-19 vaccine or a placebo.

This clone was observed once. V is TRBV28 and J is TRBJ2-7; D is undetermined. Per the germline V gene, CDR1 is MDHEN and CDR2 is SYDVKM. This CDR3 comprises 14 residues. The V end was cut by 3 bases, the J end by 5 bases, with 14 bases between. The CDR3 reads CASSFPQRPNEQYF. The CDR3 nucleotides read TGTGCCAGCAGTTTTCCACAGCGCCCCAACGAGCAGTACTTC.

V gene TRBV29-1 combines with J gene TRBJ2-7, with D perhaps being TRBD1 or TRBD2 (6 bases each). CDR3 length equals 13 residues. V lost 4 bases, J lost 0 bases, and 10 bases lay in between. Germline V gene lookup returns CDR1 SQVTM and CDR2 ANQGSEA. DNA for the CDR3: TGCAGCGTTGCGGGGGCGTTCTCCTACGAGCAGTACTTC. It codes for CSVAGAFSYEQYF.

V and J are TRBV7-9 and TRBJ2-3; 10 positions agree with TRBD1. This CDR3 has 16 amino acids. The V and J ends lost 6 bases and 2 bases, in that order; junction bases with no gene match: 8. Germline CDR1 reads SEHNR; CDR2 reads FQNEAQ (reference sequence). This CDR3 reads CASRGTGESHTDTQYF. CDR3 bases: TGTGCCAGCAGAGGGACAGGGGAGAGTCACACAGATACGCAGTATTTT.

The V gene is TRBV18, the J gene TRBJ1-1; unclear D gene. This CDR3 spans 12 amino acids. V was cut by 2 bases and J by 11 bases, with 12 bases left in between. Per germline, CDR1 KGHSH and CDR2 LQKENI. The CDR3 reads CASSPMQGMAFF. The CDR3 bases are TGTGCCAGCTCACCAATGCAAGGAATGGCTTTCTTT.

This sequence joins TRBV18 and TRBJ1-5; D ambiguous. V lost 3 bases to trimming and J lost 5 bases, with 11 bases between them. Germline lookup yields CDR1 KGHSH and CDR2 LQKENI. The CDR3 runs 14 residues. The CDR3 region has the DNA TGTGCCAGCTCACCCCGGTGGGTCGATCAGCCCCAGCATTTT. Amino acids: CASSPRWVDQPQHF.

The chain carries TRBV27 and TRBJ1-2; D is possibly TRBD1 (5 bases). The CDR3 loop spans 15 amino acids. The V end was cut by 5 bases, the J end by 5 bases, with 18 bases between. CDR1 is MNHEY, CDR2 SMNVEV, per germline (reference sequence). The CDR3 DNA is TGTGCCAGCAGTACGACTTCCGGGACGGAATATGGCTACACCTTC. Encoded protein: CASSTTSGTEYGYTF.

The genes are TRBV27 and TRBJ2-1; the D is unclear. The CDR3 is 18 amino acids. Germline V gene data show CDR1 as MNHEY and CDR2 as SMNVEV (reference sequence). Trimming stripped 2 bases from V and 3 bases from J, with 20 bases between. CDR3 coding DNA: TGTGCCAGCAGTTTAAACGGGCTAGATAGGGCAAACTACAATGAGCAGTTCTTC. Protein product: CASSLNGLDRANYNEQFF.

The rearrangement links TRBV28 to TRBJ1-2; D unclear. The V end lost 3 bases, the J end lost 5 bases, and 10 bases lay between the germline ends. Germline V CDR1 and CDR2: MDHEN, SYDVKM. This CDR3 has 13 amino acids. The chain's CDR3 is CASSLRTEYGYTF. CDR3 bases: TGTGCCAGCAGTTTGAGGACGGAGTATGGCTACACCTTC.

This sequence joins TRBV5-6 and TRBJ2-7; D is unclear. The germline V gene has CDR1 SGHDT and CDR2 YYEEEE. The CDR3 loop spans 12 amino acids. V lost 1 base and J lost 4, with 6 bases in between. The CDR3 spells CASSLYTYEQYF. The CDR3 nucleotides are TGTGCCAGCAGCTTGTACACGTACGAGCAGTACTTC. Full variable domain (rest looked up from reference TRBV5-6 and TRBJ2-7): DAGVTQSPTHLIKTRGQQVTLRCSPKSGHDTVSWYQQALGQGPQFIFQYYEEEERQRGNFPDRFSGHQFPNYSSELNVNALLLGDSALYLCASSLYTYEQYFGPGTRLTVT.

The genes are TRBV5-8 and TRBJ1-6; D might be TRBD1 (6 bases). Between the trimmed V and J ends, which lost 0 bases and 10 bases, there was a span of 14 bases. Looked up from germline, CDR1 is SGHTS and CDR2 is YDEGEE. This CDR3 has 15 amino acids. The CDR3 here is CASSLDRAGRSPLHF. CDR3 coding DNA: TGTGCCAGCAGCTTGGACAGGGCCGGTCGCTCACCCCTCCACTTT.

This clone is a singleton in its sample. The CDR3 DNA is TGTGCCAGCAGTTCGTCCGGGACAGGGGTTAATTCACCCCTCCACTTT. Amino acid sequence: CASSSSGTGVNSPLHF. The gene calls are TRBV6-5 and TRBJ1-6; TRBD1 agrees at 10 bases. CDR1 is MNHEY and CDR2 is SVGAGI in the germline V gene. Germline trimming cut 4 bases from V and 6 bases from J; bases unmatched to any gene: 6. CDR3 length: 16 residues.

The chain couples TRBV15 to TRBJ1-1, with no clear D. The germline V gene has CDR1 LNHNV and CDR2 YYDKDF (reference sequence). The CDR3 runs 13 residues. V lost 0 bases and J lost 3, with 5 bases in between. The CDR3 coding sequence is TGTGCCACCAGCAGAGATAGGGACACTGAAGCTTTCTTT. Its protein is CATSRDRDTEAFF.

The rearrangement links TRBV5-5 to TRBJ2-2; 8 bases line up with TRBD2. The CDR3 is 15 residues long. Germline lookup yields CDR1 SGHKS and CDR2 YYEKEE (reference sequence). With 3 bases clipped from V and 2 bases from J, the junction kept 3 bases outside the gene matches. The CDR3 DNA sequence: TGTGCCAGCAGCTACCTAGCGGGTAACACCGGGGAGCTGTTTTTT. Amino acids: CASSYLAGNTGELFF.

V and J are TRBV25-1 and TRBJ2-5; D is possibly TRBD1 or TRBD2 (5 bases each). This CDR3 spans 15 amino acids. The V end was cut by 5 bases, the J end by 3 bases, with 16 bases between. CDR1 is MGHDK and CDR2 is SYGVNS in the germline V gene. This CDR3 reads CASSTKRGVKETQYF. For the CDR3, the DNA is TGTGCCAGCAGTACAAAAAGGGGAGTTAAAGAGACCCAGTACTTC.

The chain recombines TRBV2 with TRBJ2-2; 7 bases match TRBD2. The CDR3 totals 13 residues. Germline CDR1 and CDR2: SNHLY and FYNNEI. J lost 7 bases, V lost 8 bases, and 7 bases had no gene match. CDR3 sequence (DNA): TGTGCCAGCCGACGAAGGGAGGGCGGGGAGCTGTTTTTT. As protein: CASRRREGGELFF.

The V gene is TRBV27, the J gene TRBJ2-7, with D tentatively TRBD1 or TRBD2 (5 bases each). This CDR3 is 15 amino acids long. CDR1 and CDR2 (germline): MNHEY, SMNVEV (reference sequence). V was pared by 4 bases and J by 1 base, with 14 bases between. CDR3 sequence reads: CASSSSTGGSYEQYF. The CDR3 DNA follows: TGTGCCAGCAGTTCTTCAACAGGAGGTTCCTACGAGCAGTACTTC.

V is TRBV5-6 and J is TRBJ1-4; D remains ambiguous. CDR3 size: 15 residues. Trimming took 2 bases from V and 4 from J, leaving 12 bases between them. The germline V gene encodes CDR1 SGHDT and CDR2 YYEEEE. Here the CDR3 DNA reads TGTGCCAGCAGCTTTAACAGTGGGGATAATGAAAAACTGTTTTTT. Protein product: CASSFNSGDNEKLFF. The variable domain in full, completed from reference TRBV5-6 and TRBJ1-4, reads DAGVTQSPTHLIKTRGQQVTLRCSPKSGHDTVSWYQQALGQGPQFIFQYYEEEERQRGNFPDRFSGHQFPNYSSELNVNALLLGDSALYLCASSFNSGDNEKLFFGSGTQLSVL.

This clone has only one observation. The genes are TRBV3-1 (or the pseudogene TRBV3-2) and TRBJ2-4; TRBD2 might be the D (6 bases). From germline, CDR1 is LGHDT and CDR2 YNNKEL (reference sequence). Trimming took 4 bases from V and 0 from J, leaving 13 bases between them. There are 16 residues in the CDR3. CDR3: CASSLSGTLAKNIQYF. The CDR3 DNA follows: TGTGCCAGCAGCCTCTCCGGGACTCTAGCCAAAAACATTCAGTACTTC.

The chain couples TRBV5-5 to TRBJ2-5; either TRBD1 or TRBD2 may supply D (6 bases each). Germline V gene data show CDR1 as SGHKS and CDR2 as YYEKEE (reference sequence). This CDR3 comprises 18 residues. V was clipped by 1 base and J by 4 bases, with 23 bases between them. The CDR3 loop is CASSLPTLSSGAGETQYF. The CDR3 DNA reads TGTGCCAGCAGCTTGCCGACCCTAAGTTCGGGGGCTGGAGAGACCCAGTACTTC.

The V and J genes are TRBV11-2 and TRBJ1-3, with 7 bases identical to TRBD1. CDR1 is SGHAT and CDR2 is FQNNGV in the germline V gene. There are 15 residues in the CDR3. J gave up 0 bases and V 1 base, and 0 bases lay outside the gene matches. The DNA for the CDR3 is TGTGCCAGCAGCTTAGGGGACAGCTCTGGAAACACCATATATTTT. Amino acids: CASSLGDSSGNTIYF. Full variable domain (missing parts from reference TRBV11-2 and TRBJ1-3): EAGVAQSPRYKIIEKRQSVAFWCNPISGHATLYWYQQILGQGPKLLIQFQNNGVVDDSQLPKDRFSAERLKGVDSTLKIQPAKLEDSAVYLCASSLGDSSGNTIYFGEGSWLTVV.

The rearrangement links TRBV7-8 to TRBJ1-1; unclear D gene. Per the germline V gene, CDR1 is SGHVS and CDR2 is FQNEAQ. Trimming removed 5 bases from V and 8 bases from J, with 12 bases in between. This CDR3 is 12 amino acids long. CDR3 sequence (DNA): TGTGCCAGCAGCGCGCGACCGCTAGAAGCTTTCTTT. Amino acid sequence: CASSARPLEAFF.

A word on this clone: In the same sample, other DNA sequences code for this CDR3. V usage is TRBV18 and J usage is TRBJ2-5; no reliable D call. Germline assignment: CDR1 KGHSH and CDR2 LQKENI. V lost 3 bases to trimming and J lost 5 bases, with 4 bases between them. The CDR3 covers 11 residues. CDR3 sequence reads: CASSPGETQYF. DNA for the CDR3: TGTGCCAGCTCACCCGGGGAGACCCAGTACTTC.

The table lists this clone with a few counts. The chain has TRBV7-2 and TRBJ2-1, with D unresolved. V lost 5 bases and J 5 bases, leaving 10 bases between the germline ends. This CDR3 region has 13 residues. CDR1 is SGHTA, CDR2 FQGNSA, per germline. In DNA form, the CDR3 reads TGTGCCAGCAGCCTCGGAGCGAACAATGAGCAGTTCTTC. Protein product: CASSLGANNEQFF.

This chain joins TRBV30 and TRBJ1-5, with no clear D. Germline assignment: CDR1 GTSNPN and CDR2 SVGIG (reference sequence). V lost 1 base and J lost 4, with 8 bases in between. The CDR3 is 13 residues long. The CDR3 DNA reads TGTGCCTGGAGTGGGCAGACTAATCAGCCCCAGCATTTT. It specifies CAWSGQTNQPQHF.

This clone has a single count. The chain has TRBV27 and TRBJ2-1; 7 bases fit TRBD1. V shed 2 bases and J 2 bases; nucleotides not matched to a gene: 3. This CDR3 contains 15 residues. CDR1 MNHEY and CDR2 SMNVEV come from the germline V gene (reference sequence). The CDR3 sequence: CASSLVGTAYNEQFF. In DNA form, the CDR3 reads TGTGCCAGCAGTTTAGTTGGGACAGCCTACAATGAGCAGTTCTTC.

This chain links TRBV11-2 with TRBJ2-7; 8 bases match TRBD1. CDR3 length: 16 amino acids. Germline CDR1 is SGHAT and CDR2 is FQNNGV. V lost 5 bases to trimming and J lost 3 bases; unmatched junction nucleotides: 12. This CDR3 is CASSLTGGQGDYEQYF. The DNA of the CDR3 is TGTGCCAGCAGCCTTACCGGCGGACAGGGCGACTACGAGCAGTACTTC.

The CDR3 DNA reads as TGTGCCAGCAGCCTCCGGGGGGCCTTTGATACGCAGTATTTT. Amino acid sequence: CASSLRGAFDTQYF. The rearrangement links TRBV3-1 (or the pseudogene TRBV3-2) to TRBJ2-3; perhaps TRBD2 as D (7 bases). Germline-derived CDR1 and CDR2 are LGHDT and YNNKEL (reference sequence). The CDR3 runs to 14 residues. V dropped 4 bases and J dropped 6 bases, with 14 bases sitting between them.